The entry below describes one T cell receptor (beta chain). Its recognized antigen is unknown. It has no much larger one-base neighbor in the sample; base qualities were not kept. The source of the sample is a study of CD8+ T cells in alopecia areata (dated by TCRdb to between 2017 and 2018). With regard to the full study: Treated patients were enrolled in an open-label pilot trial of oral tofacitinib, 5 to 10 mg twice daily, for moderate-to-severe alopecia areata. Patients received tofacitinib for 6 to 18 months and were then followed off drug for 6 months to check for delayed response and recurrence. To study T cell clonal expansion in alopecia areata, the researchers applied high-throughput TCRbeta sequencing to both the C3H/HeJ mouse model and human patients. On the human side, TCRbeta sequencing was run on scalp tissue and on sorted CD4+ and CD8+ peripheral blood T cells from healthy controls and from alopecia areata patients with either patchy or totalis/universalis disease. Biopsies were taken from tofacitinib-treated patients at baseline and at 4 and 24 weeks of treatment, and a later scalp biopsy was taken in several of the tofacitinib-treated patients. Scalp clonality was compared among normal scalp (n=4), patchy alopecia areata scalp (n=8), and alopecia totalis/universalis scalp (n=8). RNA was extracted with the PAXgene miRNA kit for fixed scalp, the miRNeasy kit for PBMCs, and the RNeasy kit for mouse skin. Amplification of TCRbeta CDR3 regions was done by immunoSEQ multiplex PCR using 35 Vbeta forward primers and 13 Jbeta reverse primers.

Libraries came from the immunoSEQ multiplex PCR assay. RNA was extracted from all samples and reverse transcribed into cDNA as template for TCR sequencing. First-strand cDNA was synthesized with SuperScript III using a 2:1 mix of oligo-dT and random hexamers. A synthetic immune receptor repertoire was used to assess amplification bias, and residual bias was removed computationally. From the authors' description of their analysis: After raw reads were preprocessed to remove errors, the CDR3 was defined following IMGT conventions as running from the conserved cysteine to phenylalanine. Clonality was computed by normalizing Shannon entropy by log2 of the number of productive unique TCRs and subtracting the result from 1. Scalp TCRbeta sequences were cross-referenced with sorted blood CD4 and CD8 repertoires so that the CD4 or CD8 identity of scalp clones could be inferred. The table was pulled from immuneACCESS by TCRdb, which kept in-frame rearrangements only. Such tables lose some clones; where checked, under half of the loss comes from unresolved V genes, and the rest has no known cause. That table supplies the V and J calls and clone size; D and trimming were determined from the DNA. The sample has some 130,000 clones on record, approximately 49% of them singletons. Clones ranked in the top ten supply approximately 18% of the sample.

The junction shows trimming of 5 bases on V and 5 bases on J, and the gene matches do not reach 9 bases of it. The CDR3, cysteine through phenylalanine, is 14 amino acids long. Solely the CDR3 DNA is kept, with 42 bases framed from the first base. The germline V gene (reference sequence) provides CDR1 PRHDT and CDR2 FYEKMQ. Beyond this particular receptor, the publication reports: Shared TCR sequences between patients were less evident than in mice, which may be partly attributable to HLA diversity in the patient population. Compared with normal scalp, lesional scalp had higher clonality and more expanded CD8+ clones, particularly in alopecia totalis/universalis, a pattern that suggests antigenic drive. Unlike mouse skin, which is dominated by gammadelta T cells, normal human skin has resident alphabeta T cells that are also sequenced, and this complicates analysis of the scalp TCR repertoire.

This specimen's time point label, per the study, means: baseline before oral tofacitinib. Lesional scalp punch biopsies and peripheral blood were collected from alopecia areata patients. After PBMCs were isolated by density centrifugation and stained for CD3, CD4 and CD8, a FACSAria was used to sort CD4+ and CD8+ T cells. The origin of this receptor is a human donor with alopecia areata. The sample was CD8+ T cells sorted from blood, taken at week 0. Recombination connected TRBV13 to TRBJ2-7; 7 of the junction bases match TRBD1. The CDR3 reads as follows: CASSTLTGIDEQYF. The DNA is as follows: TGTGCCAGCAGCACTTTGACAGGGATCGACGAGCAGTACTTC.